Presented here are 17 T cell receptor beta chains from one specimen sequenced in a study of shared clonotypes between healthy human individuals. Using immunoSEQ multiplex PCR, the repertoire was profiled, and TCRdb retains in-frame clones only, with some absent. The data show around 300,000 clones, roughly 84% seen once. The sequenced sample consisted of memory CD8+ T cells sorted from blood. Subset here: CD45RO+ cells pooled with CCR7-negative TemRA cells. The receptor source for this set is a man between 18 and 29 years old in good health.

V usage is TRBV11-2 and J usage is TRBJ2-3, with 8 bases that match TRBD1. V dropped 5 bases and J dropped 0; count of bases not matched to a gene: 4. The CDR3 runs 15 residues. Looked up from germline, CDR1 is SGHAT and CDR2 is FQNNGV. The CDR3 loop is CASSPGQGSTDTQYF. In DNA, the CDR3 is TGTGCCAGCAGCCCCGGACAGGGAAGCACAGATACGCAGTATTTT.

The V call is TRBV7-6, the J call TRBJ2-7; no definite D call. CDR3 length: 16 residues. The germline gives CDR1 SGHVS, CDR2 FNYEAQ. V was clipped by 6 bases and J by 2 bases, with 20 bases between them. In DNA form, the CDR3 reads TGTGCCAGCAGTTCCCCCGACTGGCCCTGGGCCTACGAGCAGTACTTC. As protein: CASSSPDWPWAYEQYF.

The CDR3 here is CASSPETGAFYEQYF. CDR3 coding DNA: TGTGCCAGCAGTCCTGAAACAGGGGCTTTCTACGAGCAGTACTTC. V and J are TRBV27 and TRBJ2-7, with 7 bases lining up with TRBD1. Trimming at V came to 5 bases and at J to 3 bases, leaving 10 bases not matched to a gene. Germline V gene sequence: CDR1 MNHEY, CDR2 SMNVEV (reference sequence). CDR3 size: 15 residues.

V and J are TRBV18 and TRBJ1-4; D is unclear. In germline, CDR1 is KGHSH, CDR2 LQKENI. CDR3 size: 16 residues. V lost 0 bases and J 0 bases, leaving 8 bases between the germline ends. Written as DNA, the CDR3 is TGTGCCAGCTCACCACCTTCCCGTCCAACTAATGAAAAACTGTTTTTT. This sequence encodes CASSPPSRPTNEKLFF.

This clone was counted a few times. Additional DNA sequences in this sample encode the identical CDR3. The V call is TRBV7-9, the J call TRBJ1-2, with a possible D match to TRBD1 (5 bases). Germline assignment: CDR1 SEHNR and CDR2 FQNEAQ (reference sequence). V was trimmed by 5 bases and J by 8 bases, leaving 15 bases between them. The CDR3 loop spans 13 amino acids. Here the CDR3 reads CASSPNTGGGYTF. CDR3 sequence (DNA): TGTGCCAGCAGCCCCAACACGGGGGGGGGCTACACCTTC.

This clone was observed a handful of times. The same CDR3 can be traced to other DNA sequences in this sample. V gene TRBV9 combines with J gene TRBJ1-5; no reliable D call. V was pared by 3 bases and J by 1 base, with 8 bases between. The CDR3 has 14 residues. Germline values: CDR1 SGDLS, CDR2 YYNGEE. CDR3 nucleotides: TGTGCCAGCAGCGCGGGCCAGAGCAATCAGCCCCAGCATTTT. This sequence encodes CASSAGQSNQPQHF.

A remark on this clone: At the DNA level, this CDR3 is encoded by other sequences in the same sample as well. This sequence joins TRBV28 and TRBJ1-5, with unresolved D. Germline CDR1 is MDHEN and CDR2 is SYDVKM. This CDR3 spans 11 amino acids. Trimming shortened V by 3 bases and J by 7 bases, and 4 bases separated the two germline ends. The CDR3 region is CASSFGQPQHF. The CDR3 bases are TGTGCCAGCAGTTTCGGGCAGCCCCAGCATTTT.

The rearrangement joins TRBV29-1 to TRBJ1-2, with D perhaps TRBD1 (5 bases). CDR1 and CDR2 from the germline V gene are SQVTM and ANQGSEA. CDR3 length: 12 residues. CDR3 DNA: TGCATGGTCAGGGAATCTCTCTATGGCTACACCTTC. Protein sequence: CMVRESLYGYTF.

Of note for this clone: The junction shows a germline mismatch at one end, possibly a read error. The chain links TRBV5-6 to TRBJ2-5; D ambiguous. Germline values: CDR1 SGHDT, CDR2 YYEEEE. This CDR3 comprises 11 residues. CDR3: CASSLDAWVNF. CDR3 nucleotides: TGTGCCAGCAGCTTGGACGCCTGGGTGAACTTC.

The CDR3 sequence is CASSSGQGTPGGLSLHF. The CDR3 DNA follows: TGTGCCAGCAGCTCCGGACAGGGGACGCCGGGGGGTTTATCCCTCCACTTT. This chain uses TRBV7-8 with TRBJ1-6; TRBD1 matches at 9 bases. CDR1 is SGHVS and CDR2 is FQNEAQ in the germline V gene. This CDR3 contains 17 residues. The ends lost 4 bases at V and 14 bases at J; junction bases unmatched: 18.

Concerning this clone itself: At one of its ends the junction is not consistent with the germline gene, which may arise from a read error. The chain couples TRBV6-5 to TRBJ1-2, with D possibly TRBD1 on 6 matching bases. The CDR3 spans 12 residues. Germline V CDR1 and CDR2: MNHEY, SVGAGI. The chain's CDR3 is CASRTTGAPGVF. In nucleotides, the CDR3 is TGTGCCAGCAGAACAACAGGAGCCCCAGGGGTTTTC.

The chain combines TRBV2 with TRBJ2-7, with TRBD1 matching 10 bases. CDR1 is SNHLY and CDR2 is FYNNEI in the germline V gene. The CDR3 sequence is 13 residues long. The junction had 2 bases not matched to a gene; V was cut back by 5 bases and J by 4 bases. CDR3 sequence reads: CASSKDRGYEQYF. CDR3 DNA: TGTGCCAGCAGTAAGGACAGGGGGTACGAGCAGTACTTC.

By sample fraction, this clone is medium-sized (0.01 to 0.1%). The chain combines TRBV27 with TRBJ2-7; TRBD1 matches 7 bases. CDR1 is MNHEY and CDR2 is SMNVEV in the germline V gene (reference sequence). The ends lost 6 bases at V and 7 bases at J; junction bases unmatched: 21. This CDR3 is 17 amino acids long. The CDR3 is CASSHGPTGQFLWEQYF. CDR3 sequence (DNA): TGTGCCAGCAGCCATGGCCCGACGGGACAGTTCCTCTGGGAGCAGTACTTC.

The chain is built from TRBV2 and TRBJ1-5; D is undetermined. The CDR3 has 15 residues. Trimming shortened V by 1 base and J by 5 bases, and 12 bases separated the two germline ends. Per germline, CDR1 SNHLY and CDR2 FYNNEI. The CDR3 bases are TGTGCCAGCAGTGAAGGAGTGCAGATAGATCAGCCCCAGCATTTT. Its translation is CASSEGVQIDQPQHF. Full variable domain (missing parts from reference TRBV2 and TRBJ1-5): EPEVTQTPSHQVTQMGQEVILRCVPISNHLYFYWYRQILGQKVEFLVSFYNNEISEKSEIFDDQFSVERPDGSNFTLKIRSTKLEDSAMYFCASSEGVQIDQPQHFGDGTRLSIL.

The chain employs TRBV28 and TRBJ1-1, with 8 positions matching TRBD1. Germline V gene sequence: CDR1 MDHEN, CDR2 SYDVKM. This CDR3 contains 17 residues. J gave up 0 bases and V 5 bases, and 11 bases lay outside the gene matches. The CDR3 region is CASSLVPRGPMNTEAFF. In DNA, the CDR3 is TGTGCCAGCAGTCTAGTCCCCAGGGGGCCCATGAACACTGAAGCTTTCTTT.

This chain links TRBV21-1 with TRBJ2-3; whether TRBD2, the table's D call, matches the DNA was not checked. TRBV21-1 counts as a pseudogene. The CDR3 runs 15 residues. The CDR3 nucleotides read TGTGCCAGCAGCATAGCGGGACTAGGCACAGATACGCAGTATTTT. Translated: CASSIAGLGTDTQYF.

The rearrangement joins TRBV27 to TRBJ1-1, with D unresolved. This CDR3 spans 16 amino acids. The germline V gene has CDR1 MNHEY and CDR2 SMNVEV (reference sequence). With 6 bases removed from V and 0 bases from J, the gap between germline ends came to 17 bases. CDR3 in amino acids: CASSPSPGSMNTEAFF. CDR3 coding DNA: TGTGCCAGCAGCCCCTCCCCCGGCAGCATGAACACTGAAGCTTTCTTT.